Each of the 23 T cell receptor beta chains below was sequenced from the same sample in a study of blood T cells in healthy people across ages. Next came a second PCR, run for roughly 6 to 11 cycles, which used a sample-barcoded 5' primer along with a J-beta primer mix. In TCRdb, the 5' RACE reads were re-called with MiXCR into one record per CDR3 protein. The sample yields roughly 680,000 distinct CDR3 sequences, under 25% seen once. Sequencing was done on a sample of blood. The receptors originated from a man between 65 and 85 years old in good health.

The chain employs TRBV5-4 and TRBJ1-1; D uncertain. Germline V gene lookup returns CDR1 SGHNT and CDR2 YYREEE (reference sequence). The length of the CDR3 is 15 residues. The V and J ends lost 1 base and 0 bases respectively, with 10 bases between them. CDR3 in DNA: TGTGCCAGCAGCTTGTTGCCGGTTATGAACACTGAAGCTTTCTTT. Translated: CASSLLPVMNTEAFF.

This clonotype was seen ten or more times. The chain recombines TRBV5-1 with TRBJ2-1; 14 bases map to TRBD2. The germline V gene has CDR1 SGHRS and CDR2 YFSETQ. This CDR3 has 22 residues. V lost 0 bases and J lost 5; bases outside the gene matches: 19. DNA of the CDR3: TGCGCCAGCAGCTTGGTCCAGGGACTAGCGGGAGTTGAGAATCTCGCTCACAATGAGCAGTTCTTC. Translated: CASSLVQGLAGVENLAHNEQFF.

The chain couples TRBV7-2 to TRBJ2-7; maybe TRBD1 (5 bases). The germline V and J ends were trimmed by 5 bases and 3 bases, with 17 bases remaining between them. Germline-derived CDR1 and CDR2 are SGHTA and FQGNSA. The CDR3 has 15 residues. CDR3 region: CASSPLPSGNYEQYF. Here the CDR3 DNA reads TGTGCCAGCAGCCCACTACCCTCAGGGAACTACGAGCAGTACTTC. Full variable domain (remainder filled in from reference TRBV7-2 and TRBJ2-7): GAGVSQSPSNKVTEKGKDVELRCDPISGHTALYWYRQSLGQGLEFLIYFQGNSAPDKSGLPSDRFSAERTGGSVSTLTIQRTQQEDSAVYLCASSPLPSGNYEQYFGPGTRLTVT.

This chain connects TRBV12-3 or TRBV12-4 to TRBJ2-7, with TRBD2 identical over 9 bases. The CDR3 has 11 residues. Losses at the gene ends were 6 bases for V and 9 bases for J; bases not matched to a gene: 3. The CDR3, as DNA: TGTGCCAGCAGAGCAGCGGGGGGGCAGTACTTC. It yields the protein CASRAAGGQYF.

This chain connects TRBV9 to TRBJ2-2; perhaps TRBD2 as D (5 bases). Germline V gene sequence: CDR1 SGDLS, CDR2 YYNGEE. V lost 4 bases and J 2 bases, leaving 12 bases between the germline ends. The CDR3 is made up of 15 amino acids. As DNA, the CDR3 is TGTGCCAGCAGCTCTCGGGATCGAAACACCGGGGAGCTGTTTTTT. This gives the protein CASSSRDRNTGELFF.

This chain links TRBV7-2 with TRBJ2-6; tentatively, D is TRBD2 (5 bases). The germline V and J ends were trimmed by 3 bases and 9 bases, with 12 bases remaining between them. Germline V gives CDR1 SGHTA, CDR2 FQGNSA. This CDR3 is 14 amino acids long. The CDR3 DNA follows: TGTGCCAGCAGCTTGGACTTCAACCGCAACGTCCTGACTTTC. Translation: CASSLDFNRNVLTF.

This chain links TRBV6-6 with TRBJ2-5; TRBD2 is a possible D gene (5 bases). Germline V gene lookup returns CDR1 MNHNY and CDR2 SVGAGI (reference sequence). V lost 2 bases to trimming and J lost 5 bases, with 12 bases between them. There are 14 residues in the CDR3. CDR3 nucleotides: TGTGCCAGCAGTTACGGGTGGGAGATCGAGACCCAGTACTTC. Translated, it gives CASSYGWEIETQYF.

The chain carries TRBV6-2 or TRBV6-3 and TRBJ1-1; D might be TRBD1 (5 bases). The CDR3 totals 10 residues. V dropped 11 bases and J dropped 10 bases, with 14 bases sitting between them. Germline values: CDR1 MNHEY, CDR2 SVGEGT. The chain's CDR3 is CADMQGAAFF. CDR3 DNA sequence: TGTGCCGACATGCAGGGAGCAGCTTTCTTT.

The V call is TRBV10-2, the J call TRBJ2-7; 9 positions agree with TRBD1. The CDR3 sequence is 16 residues long. With V trimmed by 4 bases and J by 2 bases, 9 bases remained unmatched. CDR1 WSHSY and CDR2 SAAADI come from the germline V gene. For the CDR3, the DNA is TGCGCCAGCAGTGCAGCAGGACAGGGGAGTACCTACGAGCAGTACTTC. Translation gives CASSAAGQGSTYEQYF.

The CDR3 DNA follows: TGTGCCAGCAGTTTGATGGGGGGCGCAAACATTCAGTACTTC. The encoded protein is CASSLMGGANIQYF. This chain uses TRBV28 with TRBJ2-4; D is perhaps TRBD1 or TRBD2 (6 bases each). CDR1 and CDR2 from the germline V gene are MDHEN and SYDVKM. The CDR3 sequence is 14 residues long. The V end lost 3 bases, the J end lost 6 bases, and 12 bases lay between the germline ends.

About this clonotype: The conserved closing phenylalanine or tryptophan is absent in this CDR3, likely reflecting a read error. The chain is built from TRBV28 and TRBJ1-2; TRBD1 matches at 7 bases. Trimming at V came to 4 bases and at J to 4 bases, leaving 6 bases not matched to a gene. Germline CDR1 and CDR2: MDHEN and SYDVKM. The CDR3 spans 14 residues. The CDR3 region is CASSSLRDSYGYTV. CDR3 bases: TGTGCCAGCAGTTCCCTCCGGGACAGCTATGGCTACACCGTC.

This clonotype showed up many times. One end of the junction does not line up with germline, which may come from a read error. This sequence joins TRBV3-1 and TRBJ2-7, with D possibly matching TRBD2 (6 bases). This CDR3 has 12 amino acids. Germline V lookup: CDR1 LGHDT, CDR2 YNNKEL (reference sequence). CDR3 bases: TGTGCCAGCAGCCAAGGAGGGAGGAGTGCGGACTTC. Translated, it gives CASSQGGRSADF.

The chain links TRBV11-2 to TRBJ2-2; 8 bases map to TRBD1. The CDR3 is 13 residues long. The germline gives CDR1 SGHAT, CDR2 FQNNGV. V shed 5 bases, J shed 6 bases, and the junction held 2 bases outside the gene matches. The CDR3 loop is CASSRTGSGELFF. CDR3 nucleotide sequence: TGTGCCAGCAGCAGGACAGGGTCCGGGGAGCTGTTTTTT.

This clonotype was seen a handful of times. This chain links TRBV7-8 with TRBJ2-5; D is possibly TRBD2 (5 bases). CDR1 is SGHVS and CDR2 is FQNEAQ in the germline V gene. With 3 bases removed from V and 1 base from J, the gap between germline ends came to 15 bases. The CDR3 extends over 16 amino acids. The CDR3 protein is CASSFKEVRTQETQYF. In DNA form, the CDR3 reads TGTGCCAGCAGCTTTAAGGAGGTCCGAACCCAAGAGACCCAGTACTTC.

CDR3: CATSRDLAGGEETQYF. CDR3 DNA: TGTGCCACCAGCAGAGATCTGGCGGGAGGGGAAGAGACCCAGTACTTC. This chain joins TRBV15 and TRBJ2-5; TRBD2 agrees at 9 bases. Germline V gene sequence: CDR1 LNHNV, CDR2 YYDKDF (reference sequence). This CDR3 comprises 16 residues. V was clipped by 0 bases and J by 3 bases; unmatched bases: 5.

This clonotype has ten or more counts. The chain employs TRBV29-1 and TRBJ2-1; 8 nucleotides line up with TRBD2. This CDR3 has 12 residues. The germline CDR1 and CDR2 sequences are SQVTM and ANQGSEA. Trimming removed 7 bases from V and 7 bases from J; junction bases left unmatched: 6. CDR3 bases: TGCAGCGCCGGGACTAGGGGGAATGAGCAGTTCTTC. Amino acids: CSAGTRGNEQFF.

This clonotype was seen a few times. The chain employs TRBV28 and TRBJ2-2; D gene unclear. V shed 5 bases and J shed 0 bases, with 16 bases lying between them. The CDR3 runs 17 residues. The germline gives CDR1 MDHEN, CDR2 SYDVKM. The CDR3: CASSPRLGKTNTGELFF. The CDR3 DNA sequence: TGTGCCAGCAGTCCCCGACTGGGGAAGACGAACACCGGGGAGCTGTTTTTT.

CDR3: CASYLTGGGEKLFF. DNA of the CDR3: TGTGCCAGCTACTTGACCGGGGGTGGTGAAAAACTGTTTTTT. This chain uses TRBV7-3 with TRBJ1-4; D is perhaps TRBD1 (5 bases). CDR1 is SGHTA and CDR2 is FQGTGA in the germline V gene. The V and J ends lost 8 bases and 7 bases respectively, with 17 bases between them. The CDR3 runs to 14 residues.

The genes are TRBV6-5 and TRBJ2-5; 13 bases line up with TRBD2. This CDR3 contains 20 residues. V trimming: 0 bases; J trimming: 5 bases; junction bases outside the gene matches: 15. The germline V gene encodes CDR1 MNHEY and CDR2 SVGAGI. In DNA, the CDR3 is TGTGCCAGCAGTTACTCGAATCGGGTCGCGGGACTAGCGGGACCGGAGACCCAGTACTTC. Translated, it gives CASSYSNRVAGLAGPETQYF.

This clonotype was picked up one time. The chain uses TRBV3-1 and TRBJ2-2; 10 nucleotides line up with TRBD1. Germline CDR1 LGHDT, CDR2 YNNKEL (reference sequence). This CDR3 comprises 14 residues. V lost 7 bases and J lost 7; bases outside the gene matches: 6. CDR3 region: CASISGTGVGELFF. CDR3 DNA: TGTGCCAGCATCTCCGGGACAGGGGTCGGGGAGCTGTTTTTT.

This clonotype was observed once. The chain is built from TRBV6-2 or TRBV6-3 and TRBJ2-1; D remains ambiguous. Trimming took 0 bases from V and 5 from J, leaving 17 bases between them. The CDR3 is made up of 17 amino acids. Germline V CDR1 and CDR2: MNHEY, SVGEGT. This CDR3 reads CASSYSIVPRQDNEQFF. The CDR3 DNA reads as TGTGCCAGCAGTTACTCGATAGTTCCGAGGCAGGACAATGAGCAGTTCTTC.

This sequence joins TRBV6-2 or TRBV6-3 and TRBJ2-7; D is uncertain. V was trimmed by 5 bases and J by 0 bases, leaving 11 bases between them. CDR1 and CDR2 from the germline V gene are MNHEY and SVGEGT. The CDR3 loop spans 14 amino acids. The CDR3 loop reads CASSRSRGSYEQYF. CDR3 DNA sequence: TGTGCCAGCAGTCGCTCGCGAGGCTCCTACGAGCAGTACTTC.

Of note for this clonotype: Since a much larger clone is just one base distant, this may be a read error. This likely comes from a read error, as the CDR3 has no conserved phenylalanine or tryptophan at its end. V is TRBV12-3 or TRBV12-4 and J is TRBJ2-1; the match to TRBD2 covers 9 bases. The closer fit of TRBJ2-7 to the DNA end suggests the J call may be wrong. The CDR3 is 14 amino acids. CDR3 loop: CASSVSGSQYEQYL. The CDR3 coding sequence is TGTGCCAGCAGTGTTAGCGGGAGTCAGTACGAGCAGTACCTC.